This passage covers 10 T cell receptor beta chains from one sample sequenced in a study of T cells in Graves' hyperthyroidism and ophthalmopathy. It was RNA transcripts that yielded the amplified TCR beta CDR3 regions. The HTBI primer set drove a first-round RT-PCR of the TCR CDR3. One entry per CDR3 protein results from TCRdb running MiXCR on the multiplex PCR reads. There are roughly 200,000 distinct CDR3 sequences in the sample; about 17% occur only once, and around 47% lies in the top ten. The sequencing input was blood. The source of these receptors is a man in his forties with Graves' hyperthyroidism.

The sample holds many counts of this clonotype. V and J are TRBV3-1 and TRBJ2-7; 7 bases agree with TRBD2. CDR1 LGHDT and CDR2 YNNKEL come from the germline V gene (reference sequence). With 1 base clipped from V and 0 bases from J, the junction kept 9 bases outside the gene matches. The CDR3 totals 17 residues. The CDR3 reads CASSQGGGAGFSYEQYF. DNA for the CDR3: TGTGCCAGCAGCCAAGGGGGAGGAGCGGGGTTCTCCTACGAGCAGTACTTC.

This clonotype has at least ten counts. The genes are TRBV6-2 or TRBV6-3 and TRBJ2-1; D is perhaps TRBD1 (6 bases). The germline V and J ends were trimmed by 6 bases and 3 bases, with 21 bases remaining between them. The CDR3 sequence is 17 residues long. CDR1 and CDR2 (germline): MNHEY, SVGEGT. CDR3 residues: CASSSRTGQYLYNEQFF. DNA of the CDR3: TGTGCCAGCAGCTCAAGAACAGGGCAGTATCTCTACAATGAGCAGTTCTTC.

This clonotype was counted ten times or more. The chain is built from TRBV27 and TRBJ2-5; 11 bases line up with TRBD2. From germline, CDR1 is MNHEY and CDR2 SMNVEV (reference sequence). The CDR3 sequence is 15 residues long. The V and J ends lost 5 bases and 1 base, in that order; junction bases with no gene match: 3. The CDR3 spells CASSRTSGRQETQYF. The CDR3 bases are TGTGCCAGCAGTCGGACTAGCGGGCGCCAAGAGACCCAGTACTTC.

The sample holds a few counts of this clonotype. The V and J genes are TRBV25-1 and TRBJ1-5; a possible D gene is TRBD1 (5 bases). The CDR3 contains 14 residues. Germline V CDR1 and CDR2: MGHDK, SYGVNS. V shed 6 bases and J shed 3 bases, with 12 bases lying between them. Here the CDR3 reads CASRGRQLNQPQHF. The CDR3 DNA sequence: TGTGCCAGCAGGGGACGACAGCTCAATCAGCCCCAGCATTTT.

Many counts were recorded for this clonotype. The rearrangement links TRBV7-8 to TRBJ2-1; the D gene is possibly TRBD2 (6 bases). V was trimmed by 7 bases and J by 4 bases, leaving 17 bases between them. Germline lookup yields CDR1 SGHVS and CDR2 FQNEAQ. The CDR3 runs 15 residues. CDR3 residues: CASILSGRGYNEQFF. DNA of the CDR3: TGTGCCAGCATCCTTAGCGGTAGGGGATACAATGAGCAGTTCTTC.

This clonotype was observed once. It may be a read error: a sequence one base away is much more abundant. This chain joins TRBV19 and TRBJ1-5, with TRBD1 identical over 7 bases. The V gene end was trimmed by 6 bases and the J gene end by 8 bases; junction bases not matched to a gene: 10. The germline V gene encodes CDR1 LNHDA and CDR2 SQIVND (reference sequence). The CDR3 length is 14 residues. CDR3 protein: CASRSGQRWEPQHF. The CDR3 DNA reads as TGTGCCAGTAGGTCGGGACAGAGGTGGGAGCCCCAGCATTTT.

This clonotype was seen many times. A junction end diverges from the germline sequence, so it may reflect a read error. The rearrangement links TRBV5-1 to TRBJ2-1; possible D gene TRBD2, 5 bases. Germline CDR1 reads SGHRS; CDR2 reads YFSETQ. This CDR3 has 15 amino acids. The DNA of the CDR3 is TGCGCCAGCAGGTTGGACTCGAGCTCCTACAATGAGCAGTTCTTC. Translating gives CASRLDSSSYNEQFF.

At least ten counts were recorded for this clonotype. The V and J genes are TRBV2 and TRBJ1-1; unclear D gene. Trimming left V 8 bases short and J 0 bases short, with 10 bases between. The CDR3 runs 13 residues. Germline V CDR1 and CDR2: SNHLY, FYNNEI. For the CDR3, the DNA is TGTGCCAGCGGTCTTTACATGAACACTGAAGCTTTCTTT. Protein product: CASGLYMNTEAFF. Looking up the rest from reference TRBV2 and TRBJ1-1 gives the full variable domain: EPEVTQTPSHQVTQMGQEVILRCVPISNHLYFYWYRQILGQKVEFLVSFYNNEISEKSEIFDDQFSVERPDGSNFTLKIRSTKLEDSAMYFCASGLYMNTEAFFGQGTRLTVV.

This clonotype was counted between two and nine times. A much larger clone differs by one base, so this may be a read error. The V call is TRBV7-9, the J call TRBJ1-5; no clear D gene. The CDR3 totals 13 residues. The germline V gene has CDR1 SEHNR and CDR2 FQNEAQ (reference sequence). Trimming removed 4 bases at V and 6 bases at J, with 10 bases between. Here the CDR3 DNA reads TGTGCCAGCAGCTCGGCGGTTGGTCAGCCCCAGCATTTT. Its translation is CASSSAVGQPQHF.

The V gene is TRBV12-3 or TRBV12-4, the J gene TRBJ2-1; 11 bases are a match to TRBD2. V trimming: 5 bases; J trimming: 6 bases; junction bases outside the gene matches: 6. There are 15 residues in the CDR3. CDR3 amino acids: CASSPLAGGANEQFF. The CDR3 coding sequence is TGTGCCAGCAGTCCCCTAGCGGGAGGCGCCAATGAGCAGTTCTTC.